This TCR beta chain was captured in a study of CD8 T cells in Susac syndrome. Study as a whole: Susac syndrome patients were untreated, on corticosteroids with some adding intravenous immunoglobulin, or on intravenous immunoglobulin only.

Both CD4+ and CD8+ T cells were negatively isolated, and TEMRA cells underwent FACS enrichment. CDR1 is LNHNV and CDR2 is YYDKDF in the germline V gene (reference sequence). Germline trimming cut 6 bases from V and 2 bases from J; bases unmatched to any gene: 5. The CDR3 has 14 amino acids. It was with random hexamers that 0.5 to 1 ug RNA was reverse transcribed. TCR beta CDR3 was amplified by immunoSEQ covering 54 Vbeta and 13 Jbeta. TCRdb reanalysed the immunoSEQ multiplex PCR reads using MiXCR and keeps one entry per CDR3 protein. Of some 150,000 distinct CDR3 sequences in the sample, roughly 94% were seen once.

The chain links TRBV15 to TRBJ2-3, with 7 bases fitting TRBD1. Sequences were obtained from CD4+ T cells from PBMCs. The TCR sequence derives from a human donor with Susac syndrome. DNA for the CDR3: TGTGCCACCAGTATGGGACAGCACACAGATACGCAGTATTTT. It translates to CATSMGQHTDTQYF.